This is a list of T cell receptor beta chains from one sample in a study of CD8 T cells in ankylosing spondylitis. Using its own MiXCR run on the 5' RACE reads, TCRdb lists one record per CDR3 protein. There are fewer than 250,000 distinct CDR3 sequences in the sample; roughly 10% occur only once, and roughly 2.5% lies in the top ten. The source material was blood, either unsorted or a sorted T cell fraction (not recorded which). The receptors stem from a male donor with ankylosing spondylitis or in good health (not recorded which). CDR3s include the opening cysteine and the closing phenylalanine or tryptophan. The D gene is left open where the match is weak. Clone size appears in some rows only: once, few, many, or a class for an expanded clone.

v_call,clone_size,cdr3_length,j_call,d_call,cdr3_aa,cdr3_nt
TRBV20-1,many,13,TRBJ2-3,NA,CSVISSGTDTQYF,TGCAGTGTGATAAGTTCGGGCACAGATACGCAGTATTTT
TRBV20-1,many,13,TRBJ2-5,TRBD1,CSATDRGRETQYF,TGCAGTGCTACGGACAGGGGGCGAGAGACCCAGTACTTC
TRBV6-2/TRBV6-3,many,15,TRBJ2-3,NA,CASSYRPDNTDTQYF,TGTGCCAGCAGTTACCGCCCGGACAACACAGATACGCAGTATTTT
TRBV14,few,16,TRBJ2-3,TRBD2,CASSPLGLAATDTQYF,TGTGCCAGCAGCCCACTGGGACTAGCGGCGACAGATACGCAGTATTTT
TRBV30,few,14,TRBJ1-2,TRBD1,CAWARDRGIGGYTF,TGTGCCTGGGCCCGGGACAGGGGAATAGGTGGCTACACCTTC
TRBV12-3/TRBV12-4,many,13,TRBJ1-2,NA,CASSLVGQRGYTF,TGTGCCAGCAGTTTAGTGGGGCAGAGGGGCTACACCTTC
TRBV5-1,many,14,TRBJ1-4,NA,CASSLRVSDEKLFF,TGCGCCAGCAGCCTCCGGGTCTCGGATGAAAAACTGTTTTTT
TRBV10-3,few,13,TRBJ2-3,NA,CAISDFGTDTQYF,TGTGCCATCAGTGACTTTGGGACAGATACGCAGTATTTT
TRBV5-4,NA,16,TRBJ2-1,TRBD1,CASSLGGTGGINEQFF,TGTGCCAGCAGCTTGGGAGGGACAGGGGGAATCAATGAGCAGTTCTTC
TRBV20-1,NA,15,TRBJ2-3,TRBD1,CCAGDSETSTDTQYF,TGCTGTGCTGGGGACAGCGAAACTAGCACAGATACGCAGTATTTT
TRBV12-3/TRBV12-4,many,14,TRBJ1-4,TRBD1,CASRLQGAGEKLFF,TGTGCCAGCAGGTTACAGGGGGCAGGTGAAAAACTGTTTTTT
TRBV20-1,many,18,TRBJ2-1,NA,CSAREGEGPANSYNEQFF,TGCAGTGCTAGAGAAGGAGAGGGACCGGCCAACTCCTACAATGAGCAGTTCTTC
TRBV11-2,many,16,TRBJ2-1,NA,CASSLAGPSSYNEQFF,TGTGCCAGCAGCTTAGCCGGACCCAGCTCCTACAATGAGCAGTTCTTC
TRBV6-1,many,13,TRBJ2-7,NA,CASSSSTPREQYF,TGTGCCAGCAGTAGTAGTACCCCTCGCGAGCAGTACTTC
TRBV27,many,16,TRBJ1-2,NA,CASSLRAGGANYGYTF,TGTGCCAGCAGTTTAAGGGCTGGCGGAGCCAACTATGGCTACACCTTC
TRBV12-3/TRBV12-4,many,16,TRBJ2-5,NA,CASSFRAGPRGETQYF,TGTGCCAGCAGTTTCAGAGCTGGACCGCGGGGAGAGACCCAGTACTTC
TRBV7-2,few,16,TRBJ2-7,TRBD1,CASSLGSGTGAHEQYF,TGTGCCAGCAGCTTAGGTTCCGGGACAGGGGCTCACGAGCAGTACTTC
TRBV5-6,many,15,TRBJ2-1,NA,CASSVQGINGNEQFF,TGTGCCAGCAGCGTCCAGGGGATCAATGGTAATGAGCAGTTCTTC
TRBV2,few,13,TRBJ2-7,NA,CASTLLASYEQYF,TGTGCCAGCACCCTCCTAGCGAGCTACGAGCAGTACTTC
TRBV21-1,NA,13,TRBJ1-1,NA,CASPRTENTEAFF,TGTGCCAGCCCGAGGACAGAGAACACTGAAGCTTTCTTT
TRBV20-1,NA,16,TRBJ2-7,NA,CSALAGDEGHSYEQYF,TGCAGTGCTCTAGCAGGGGATGAGGGGCACTCCTACGAGCAGTACTTC
TRBV18,few,15,TRBJ1-1,NA,CASSPSGTTGTEAFF,TGTGCCAGCTCGCCTTCCGGGACGACCGGAACTGAAGCTTTCTTT
TRBV29-1,many,13,TRBJ2-7,NA,CSVGPQFGWEQYF,TGCAGCGTAGGACCGCAGTTTGGGTGGGAGCAGTACTTC
TRBV20-1,many,15,TRBJ2-7,NA,CSAGAGTVGSYEQYF,TGCAGTGCTGGCGCCGGGACGGTAGGCTCCTACGAGCAGTACTTC